Shown below are 21 T cell receptor beta chains from a single sample sequenced in a study of CD8 T cells in Susac syndrome. With random hexamers, reverse transcription was performed on about 0.5 to 1 ug of RNA. TCRdb redid the calling of the immunoSEQ multiplex PCR reads with MiXCR, one entry per CDR3 protein. Of roughly 200,000 distinct CDR3 sequences listed, roughly 94% are singletons. The sequencing input was CD4+ T cells from PBMCs. These receptors were taken from a human donor with multiple sclerosis.

The CDR3, as DNA: TGCAGCGTTGATGTCAGCGACGGAACAGATACGCAGTATTTT. Translating it yields CSVDVSDGTDTQYF. The chain couples TRBV29-1 to TRBJ2-3; D gene unclear. Per the germline V gene, CDR1 is SQVTM and CDR2 is ANQGSEA. CDR3 length: 14 amino acids. V lost 3 bases and J 3 bases, leaving 13 bases between the germline ends.

The chain joins TRBV2 to TRBJ1-5, with D possibly matching TRBD1 (5 bases). The CDR3 loop spans 12 amino acids. V was pared by 7 bases and J by 7 bases, with 11 bases between. The germline CDR1 and CDR2 sequences are SNHLY and FYNNEI. Here the CDR3 DNA reads TGTGCCAGCACCGCTGGGGCGCAGCCCCAGCATTTT. Its protein product is CASTAGAQPQHF.

The chain links TRBV27 to TRBJ2-5, with D possibly TRBD2 on 6 matching bases. V was pared by 5 bases and J by 3 bases, with 16 bases between. The CDR3 is made up of 15 amino acids. From germline, CDR1 is MNHEY and CDR2 SMNVEV (reference sequence). The CDR3: CASSGSGTWEETQYF. CDR3 nucleotides: TGTGCCAGCAGTGGTTCCGGGACTTGGGAAGAGACCCAGTACTTC.

V usage is TRBV3-1 and J usage is TRBJ2-3; unclear D gene. CDR1 is LGHDT and CDR2 is YNNKEL in the germline V gene (reference sequence). Between the trimmed V and J ends, which lost 0 bases and 11 bases, there was a span of 12 bases. The CDR3 length is 13 residues. CDR3 DNA sequence: TGTGCCAGCAGCCAAGATGTTGGAGTCATGCAGTATTTT. It is translated as CASSQDVGVMQYF.

In this sample, this clonotype turned up once. The CDR3 protein is CASSPRTGLSLEQYF. Here the CDR3 DNA reads TGTGCCAGCAGCCCACGGACAGGGCTCTCCTTGGAGCAGTACTTC. The rearrangement joins TRBV3-1 to TRBJ2-7; 8 bases are a match to TRBD1. Germline V gives CDR1 LGHDT, CDR2 YNNKEL (reference sequence). V shed 4 bases, J shed 7 bases, and the junction held 12 bases outside the gene matches. This CDR3 is 15 amino acids long.

The chain employs TRBV18 and TRBJ2-7; D may be TRBD2 (5 bases). The CDR3 is 12 residues long. The germline gives CDR1 KGHSH, CDR2 LQKENI. V was shortened by 4 bases and J by 4 bases, with 8 bases between the two germline ends. CDR3 amino acids: CASSREQYEQYV. The CDR3, as DNA: TGTGCCAGCTCACGGGAGCAATACGAGCAGTACGTC.

The V and J genes are TRBV20-1 and TRBJ2-1; D ambiguous. Trimming stripped 3 bases from V and 12 bases from J, with 15 bases between. The V gene's germline CDR1 is DFQATT and CDR2 SNEGSKA (reference sequence). CDR3 length equals 12 residues. This chain's CDR3 is CSARVRAETQFF. The CDR3 DNA reads TGCAGTGCTAGGGTCCGGGCCGAAACGCAGTTCTTC.

The V call is TRBV12-3 or TRBV12-4, the J call TRBJ2-4; no reliable D call. CDR3 length: 14 amino acids. V dropped 6 bases and J dropped 0 bases, with 9 bases sitting between them. The CDR3 sequence: CASSPRVAKNIQYF. For the CDR3, the DNA is TGTGCCAGCAGCCCGAGAGTAGCCAAAAACATTCAGTACTTC.

V gene TRBV7-3 combines with J gene TRBJ2-5; D call uncertain. The CDR3 length is 13 residues. Germline CDR1 reads SGHTA; CDR2 reads FQGTGA. V was shortened by 3 bases and J by 5 bases, with 10 bases between the two germline ends. The CDR3 region has the DNA TGTGCCAGCAGCTTGAACCCCCGGGAGACCCAGTACTTC. Its translation: CASSLNPRETQYF. The full variable domain, in which reference TRBV7-3 and TRBJ2-5 provide the parts outside the CDR3, is GAGVSQTPSNKVTEKGKYVELRCDPISGHTALYWYRQSLGQGPEFLIYFQGTGAADDSGLPNDRFFAVRPEGSVSTLKIQRTERGDSAVYLCASSLNPRETQYFGPGTRLLVL.

The rearrangement joins TRBV2 to TRBJ2-6; perhaps TRBD2 as D (6 bases). CDR1 and CDR2 (germline): SNHLY, FYNNEI. Trimming pared 6 bases from V and 2 bases from J, leaving 11 bases between. The CDR3 is 15 amino acids. The CDR3: CASRPGGAGANVLTF. CDR3 bases: TGTGCCAGCAGGCCCGGAGGGGCTGGGGCCAACGTCCTGACTTTC.

The chain is built from TRBV4-2 and TRBJ2-1; D is undetermined. CDR3 length: 14 amino acids. V lost 1 base, J lost 8 bases, and 12 bases lay in between. Germline-derived CDR1 and CDR2 are LGHNA and YNFKEQ. The CDR3 DNA is TGTGCCAGCAGCCAAGGCCTGGATAGGCATGAGCAGTTCTTC. Amino acid sequence: CASSQGLDRHEQFF.

The genes are TRBV7-9 and TRBJ2-4; D gene ambiguous. V lost 2 bases to trimming and J lost 0 bases, with 2 bases between them. The CDR3 extends over 13 amino acids. Germline V lookup: CDR1 SEHNR, CDR2 FQNEAQ (reference sequence). In DNA form, the CDR3 reads TGTGCCAGCAGCTTACTAGCCAAAAACATTCAGTACTTC. It codes for CASSLLAKNIQYF.

V is TRBV30 and J is TRBJ1-1, with a weak D call TRBD1 (5 bases). This CDR3 contains 13 residues. From germline, CDR1 is GTSNPN and CDR2 SVGIG (reference sequence). Trimming cost V 0 bases and J 5 bases, with 10 bases left between them. Here the CDR3 DNA reads TGTGCCTGGAGTGTACAAGAGGGGACTGAAGCTTTCTTT. Encoded protein: CAWSVQEGTEAFF.

The V call is TRBV27, the J call TRBJ1-5; D possibly corresponds to TRBD1 (5 bases). V lost 3 bases and J 0 bases, leaving 6 bases between the germline ends. This CDR3 contains 14 residues. Germline V gene sequence: CDR1 MNHEY, CDR2 SMNVEV (reference sequence). Written as DNA, the CDR3 is TGTGCCAGCAGTTTGACAGTTAGCAATCAGCCCCAGCATTTT. Translation: CASSLTVSNQPQHF.

The chain joins TRBV9 to TRBJ1-6; possibly TRBD1 for D (6 bases). Trimming pared 3 bases from V and 7 bases from J, leaving 14 bases between. The CDR3 has 15 amino acids. Germline V lookup: CDR1 SGDLS, CDR2 YYNGEE. The CDR3 loop reads CASSASGTKNSPLHF. CDR3 DNA sequence: TGTGCCAGCAGCGCTTCCGGGACAAAGAATTCACCCCTCCACTTT.

CDR3 residues: CASVTRGGGKGNQPQHF. The CDR3 region has the DNA TGTGCCAGCGTTACGAGAGGGGGTGGTAAGGGCAATCAGCCCCAGCATTTT. This chain links TRBV6-5 with TRBJ1-5, with D perhaps TRBD1 (6 bases). Germline V gene data show CDR1 as MNHEY and CDR2 as SVGAGI. V was cut by 8 bases and J by 2 bases, with 22 bases left in between. There are 17 residues in the CDR3.

The chain joins TRBV5-4 to TRBJ2-7; 7 bases align to TRBD1. V lost 3 bases, J lost 3 bases, and 3 bases stayed unmatched. The germline V gene has CDR1 SGHNT and CDR2 YYREEE (reference sequence). The CDR3 spans 13 residues. The CDR3 sequence is CASSSGQNYEQYV. DNA of the CDR3: TGTGCCAGCAGCTCGGGACAGAACTACGAGCAGTACGTC.

The genes are TRBV9 and TRBJ2-2; D is undetermined. Germline values: CDR1 SGDLS, CDR2 YYNGEE. The CDR3 runs to 14 residues. V shed 3 bases and J shed 4 bases, with 10 bases lying between them. In DNA, the CDR3 is TGTGCCAGCAGCGAGAACGTTGTCACCGGGGAGCTGTTTTTT. Protein: CASSENVVTGELFF.

V usage is TRBV29-1 and J usage is TRBJ1-6; D gene uncertain. Trimming removed 6 bases from V and 5 bases from J, with 8 bases in between. The germline V gene has CDR1 SQVTM and CDR2 ANQGSEA. This CDR3 region has 12 residues. The CDR3 sequence: CSVRGNNSPLHF. The DNA of the CDR3 is TGCAGCGTCCGGGGAAATAATTCACCCCTCCACTTT.

This clonotype was seen a single time. The rearrangement links TRBV30 to TRBJ1-2; D ambiguous. The CDR3 has 12 residues. Per the germline V gene, CDR1 is GTSNPN and CDR2 is SVGIG (reference sequence). V gave up 3 bases and J gave up 2 bases, with 7 bases separating them. The CDR3 nucleotides are TGTGCCTGGAGCGCTTGGAACTATGGCTACACCTTC. Amino acid sequence: CAWSAWNYGYTF.

The chain carries TRBV7-3 and TRBJ1-1, with no clear D. V was trimmed by 0 bases and J by 5 bases, leaving 10 bases between them. The length of the CDR3 is 14 residues. CDR1 is SGHTA and CDR2 is FQGTGA in the germline V gene. Here the CDR3 reads CASSLTGGRTEAFF. The CDR3, as DNA: TGTGCCAGCAGCTTAACTGGCGGGCGAACTGAAGCTTTCTTT.